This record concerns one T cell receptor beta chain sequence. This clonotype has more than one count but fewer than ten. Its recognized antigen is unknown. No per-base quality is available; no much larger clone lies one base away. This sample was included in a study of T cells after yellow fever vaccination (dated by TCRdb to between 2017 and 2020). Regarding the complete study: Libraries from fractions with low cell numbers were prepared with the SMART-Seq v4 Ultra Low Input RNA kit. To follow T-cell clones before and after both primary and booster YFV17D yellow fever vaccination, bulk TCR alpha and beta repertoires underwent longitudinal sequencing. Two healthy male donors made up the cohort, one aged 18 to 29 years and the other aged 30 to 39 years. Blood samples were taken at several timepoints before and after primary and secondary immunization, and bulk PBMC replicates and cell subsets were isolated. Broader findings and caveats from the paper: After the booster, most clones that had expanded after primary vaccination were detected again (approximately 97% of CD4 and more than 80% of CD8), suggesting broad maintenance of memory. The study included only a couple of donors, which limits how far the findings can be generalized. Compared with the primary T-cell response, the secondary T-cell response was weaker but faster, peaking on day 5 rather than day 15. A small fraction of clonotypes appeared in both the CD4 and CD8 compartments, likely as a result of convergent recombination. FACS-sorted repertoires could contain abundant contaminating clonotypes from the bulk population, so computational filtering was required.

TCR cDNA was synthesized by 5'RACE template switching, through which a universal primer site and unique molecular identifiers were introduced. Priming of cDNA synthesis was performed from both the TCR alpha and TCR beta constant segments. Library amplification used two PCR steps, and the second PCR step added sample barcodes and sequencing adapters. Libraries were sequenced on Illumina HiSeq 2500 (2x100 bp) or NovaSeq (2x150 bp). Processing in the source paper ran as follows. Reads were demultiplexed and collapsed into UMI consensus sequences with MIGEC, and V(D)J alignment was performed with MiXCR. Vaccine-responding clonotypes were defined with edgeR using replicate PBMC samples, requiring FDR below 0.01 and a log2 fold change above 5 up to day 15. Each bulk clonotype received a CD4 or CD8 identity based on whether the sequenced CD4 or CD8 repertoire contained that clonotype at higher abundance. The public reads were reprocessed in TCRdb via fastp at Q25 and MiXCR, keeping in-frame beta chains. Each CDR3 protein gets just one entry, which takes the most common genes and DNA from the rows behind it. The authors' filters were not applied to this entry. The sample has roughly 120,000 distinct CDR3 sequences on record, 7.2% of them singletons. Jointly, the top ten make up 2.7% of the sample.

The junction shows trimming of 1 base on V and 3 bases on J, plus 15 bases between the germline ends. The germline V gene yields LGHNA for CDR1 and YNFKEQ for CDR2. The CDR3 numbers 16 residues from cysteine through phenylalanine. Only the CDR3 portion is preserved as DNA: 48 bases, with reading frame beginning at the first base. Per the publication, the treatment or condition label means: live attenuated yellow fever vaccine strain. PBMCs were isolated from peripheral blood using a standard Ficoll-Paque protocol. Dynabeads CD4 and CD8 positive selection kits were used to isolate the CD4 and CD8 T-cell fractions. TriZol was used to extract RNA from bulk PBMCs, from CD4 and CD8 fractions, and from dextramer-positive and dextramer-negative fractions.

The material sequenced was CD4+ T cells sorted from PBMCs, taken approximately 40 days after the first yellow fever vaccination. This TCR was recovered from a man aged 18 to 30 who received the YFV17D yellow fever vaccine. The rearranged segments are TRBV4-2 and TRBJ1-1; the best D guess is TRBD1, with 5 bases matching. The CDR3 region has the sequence CASSQGGGRRDTEAFF. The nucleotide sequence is TGTGCCAGCAGCCAAGGGGGGGGGAGACGGGACACTGAAGCTTTCTTT.